This passage covers 24 T cell receptor beta chains from one sample sequenced in a study of cytomegalovirus exposure and HLA in healthy donors (dated by TCRdb to 2016 to 2017). The method was the immunoSEQ multiplex PCR assay. TCRdb re-hosts the immuneACCESS table, in-frame sequences only. Its copies lack some clones; in the studies checked, an unresolved V gene accounts for under half of them, and the cause for the rest is not known. The sample contains about 150,000 clones, about 91% of them found a single time. The ten largest make up under 5% of the sample. The sequenced sample was PBMCs. The receptors were sampled from a man aged 18-30 years in good health and CMV-seropositive.

The gene calls are TRBV6-5 and TRBJ1-5; D is unresolved. The CDR3 sequence is 12 residues long. Trimming removed 6 bases from V and 4 bases from J, with 7 bases in between. The germline V gene encodes CDR1 MNHEY and CDR2 SVGAGI. The CDR3 region is CASRSTNQPQHF. The CDR3 region has the DNA TGTGCCAGCAGGTCTACGAATCAGCCCCAGCATTTT.

With regard to this clone: An end of the junction differs from the germline gene, which may be a read error. This chain joins TRBV6-5 and TRBJ2-7; D remains ambiguous. The CDR3 is 9 residues long. Germline V CDR1 and CDR2: MNHEY, SVGAGI. In nucleotides, the CDR3 is TGTGCCAGCAGGATACAGATGAACTTC. Its translation: CASRIQMNF.

The chain has TRBV5-1 and TRBJ1-3; D is unresolved. Per the germline V gene, CDR1 is SGHRS and CDR2 is YFSETQ. The CDR3 consists of 15 residues. The V end lost 3 bases, the J end lost 0 bases, and 10 bases lay between the germline ends. CDR3 DNA: TGCGCCAGCAGCTCCGACTCAAGCTCTGGAAACACCATATATTTT. Translated, it gives CASSSDSSSGNTIYF.

The chain is built from TRBV6-1 and TRBJ1-5; perhaps TRBD1 as D (6 bases). V lost 4 bases and J 6 bases, leaving 16 bases between the germline ends. Looked up from germline, CDR1 is MNHNS and CDR2 is SASEGT. This CDR3 is 15 amino acids long. The CDR3 protein is CASSVGGGAGQPQHF. CDR3 DNA sequence: TGTGCCAGCAGTGTGGGGGGGGGCGCTGGTCAGCCCCAGCATTTT.

The chain joins TRBV7-9 to TRBJ1-2; a weak D match, TRBD1 (5 bases). V lost 5 bases, J lost 8 bases, and 18 bases lay in between. Germline lookup yields CDR1 SEHNR and CDR2 FQNEAQ (reference sequence). The CDR3 is 14 amino acids. In DNA form, the CDR3 reads TGTGCCAGCAGCAACAACCAGGGTCTAGGGGGCTACACCTTC. It yields the protein CASSNNQGLGGYTF.

V gene TRBV2 combines with J gene TRBJ2-7, with D unresolved. Germline CDR1 SNHLY, CDR2 FYNNEI. The V end lost 4 bases, the J end lost 7 bases, and 8 bases lay between the germline ends. The CDR3 is 11 amino acids. CDR3 amino acids: CASSVTSEQYF. As DNA, the CDR3 is TGTGCCAGCAGTGTCACGAGTGAGCAGTACTTC.

The chain uses TRBV11-2 and TRBJ2-2; maybe TRBD2 (6 bases). Trimming left V 4 bases short and J 1 base short, with 19 bases between. CDR1 SGHAT and CDR2 FQNNGV come from the germline V gene. The CDR3 is 18 amino acids. CDR3 sequence: CASSWRESGPLNTGELFF. In nucleotides, the CDR3 is TGTGCCAGCAGCTGGAGGGAGAGCGGCCCCTTGAACACCGGGGAGCTGTTTTTT.

The rearrangement uses TRBV28 and TRBJ1-1; D gene ambiguous. V shed 5 bases and J shed 2 bases, with 18 bases lying between them. This CDR3 is 16 amino acids long. Germline V lookup: CDR1 MDHEN, CDR2 SYDVKM. The CDR3 protein is CASSIRLTTINTEAFF. The CDR3 nucleotides read TGTGCCAGCAGTATCAGACTGACCACGATAAACACTGAAGCTTTCTTT.

The chain carries TRBV5-4 and TRBJ2-3, with 7 bases that match TRBD2. V was clipped by 3 bases and J by 4 bases; unmatched bases: 5. CDR3 length: 14 residues. Per the germline V gene, CDR1 is SGHNT and CDR2 is YYREEE (reference sequence). The CDR3 sequence: CASSYRDYADTQYF. In nucleotides, the CDR3 is TGTGCCAGCAGCTACCGGGACTACGCAGATACGCAGTATTTT.

The V call is TRBV18, the J call TRBJ2-7, with 7 bases that match TRBD2. Germline CDR1 is KGHSH and CDR2 is LQKENI. V was clipped by 6 bases and J by 2 bases; unmatched bases: 7. The CDR3 loop spans 14 amino acids. CDR3 sequence: CASSPSGLAYEQYF. The CDR3 DNA is TGTGCCAGCTCCCCGTCCGGACTAGCCTACGAGCAGTACTTC.

The gene calls are TRBV6-1 and TRBJ1-3; the D gene is possibly TRBD1 (5 bases). In germline, CDR1 is MNHNS, CDR2 SASEGT. CDR3 length: 17 amino acids. V lost 3 bases to trimming and J lost 0 bases, with 15 bases between them. The CDR3 DNA is TGTGCCAGCAGTGACAGGAACAGGCCAAACTCTGGAAACACCATATATTTT. Protein sequence: CASSDRNRPNSGNTIYF.

The chain joins TRBV7-9 to TRBJ1-2, with D uncertain. CDR1 is SEHNR and CDR2 is FQNEAQ in the germline V gene (reference sequence). Trimming stripped 1 base from V and 10 bases from J, with 7 bases between. This CDR3 spans 11 amino acids. CDR3 DNA: TGTGCCAGCAGCTTAGGGGCTGACTACACCTTC. Translated: CASSLGADYTF.

This clone was observed a handful of times. The chain carries TRBV27 and TRBJ1-6; TRBD1 matches at 9 bases. From germline, CDR1 is MNHEY and CDR2 SMNVEV (reference sequence). The CDR3 totals 13 residues. V shed 10 bases, J shed 10 bases, and the junction held 8 bases outside the gene matches. The CDR3 protein is CATSDRGSSPLHF. In DNA, the CDR3 is TGTGCCACCTCGGACAGGGGTTCCTCACCCCTCCACTTT.

The chain recombines TRBV5-4 with TRBJ1-1; 9 nucleotides agree with TRBD1. The CDR3 runs 15 residues. Germline trimming cut 2 bases from V and 5 bases from J; bases unmatched to any gene: 7. Germline assignment: CDR1 SGHNT and CDR2 YYREEE (reference sequence). For the CDR3, the DNA is TGTGCCAGCAGCTTTGGGACAGGGACGTTTACTGAAGCTTTCTTT. Translated: CASSFGTGTFTEAFF.

This clone appeared a single time. The chain couples TRBV18 to TRBJ2-5; D is uncertain. V lost 3 bases, J lost 0 bases, and 11 bases lay in between. The length of the CDR3 is 15 residues. Germline CDR1 reads KGHSH; CDR2 reads LQKENI. CDR3 amino acids: CASSPIPGNQETQYF. The CDR3 region has the DNA TGTGCCAGCTCACCGATACCGGGTAACCAAGAGACCCAGTACTTC.

This chain links TRBV2 with TRBJ1-1; 8 nucleotides align to TRBD1. CDR1 is SNHLY and CDR2 is FYNNEI in the germline V gene. V lost 10 bases to trimming and J lost 9 bases; unmatched junction nucleotides: 10. The CDR3 sequence is 12 residues long. The CDR3 bases are TGTGCCACCGTGGCCCAGGGGGCTAAAGCTTTCTTT. Translated, it gives CATVAQGAKAFF.

This chain joins TRBV25-1 and TRBJ2-1; no definite D call. The V end was cut by 0 bases, the J end by 7 bases, with 4 bases between. The germline gives CDR1 MGHDK, CDR2 SYGVNS. The CDR3 totals 12 residues. In nucleotides, the CDR3 is TGTGCCAGCAGTGAATATCAGAATGAGCAGTTCTTC. Translating gives CASSEYQNEQFF.

The chain links TRBV5-1 to TRBJ2-7; 9 bases fit TRBD1. This CDR3 comprises 14 residues. Germline V gene sequence: CDR1 SGHRS, CDR2 YFSETQ. Losses at the gene ends were 3 bases for V and 6 bases for J; bases not matched to a gene: 7. The CDR3 DNA reads as TGCGCCAGCAGCTACCGACAGGGGGAAGTCGAGCAGTACTTC. Its translation is CASSYRQGEVEQYF. The full variable domain, in which reference TRBV5-1 and TRBJ2-7 provide the parts outside the CDR3, is KAGVTQTPRYLIKTRGQQVTLSCSPISGHRSVSWYQQTPGQGLQFLFEYFSETQRNKGNFPGRFSGRQFSNSRSEMNVSTLELGDSALYLCASSYRQGEVEQYFGPGTRLTVT.

The chain couples TRBV28 to TRBJ1-5; D is unclear. Germline CDR1 is MDHEN and CDR2 is SYDVKM. V dropped 7 bases and J dropped 0 bases, with 4 bases sitting between them. This CDR3 comprises 12 residues. The CDR3 here is CASTISNQPQHF. CDR3 coding DNA: TGTGCCAGCACCATTAGCAATCAGCCCCAGCATTTT.

The chain couples TRBV5-1 to TRBJ1-1; maybe TRBD1 (5 bases). The CDR3 covers 16 residues. The germline CDR1 and CDR2 sequences are SGHRS and YFSETQ. V was shortened by 4 bases and J by 1 base, with 17 bases between the two germline ends. CDR3 residues: CASSRAPPGSNTEAFF. In DNA form, the CDR3 reads TGCGCCAGCAGCCGGGCCCCCCCAGGGTCGAACACTGAAGCTTTCTTT.

This chain joins TRBV5-4 and TRBJ2-5, with TRBD2 matching over 8 bases. The CDR3 has 16 residues. The trim removed 2 bases at V and 5 bases at J, leaving 11 bases unmatched. The germline gives CDR1 SGHNT, CDR2 YYREEE (reference sequence). This chain's CDR3 is CASSFSGLGGRETQYF. CDR3 sequence (DNA): TGTGCCAGCAGCTTCTCGGGACTAGGGGGGAGGGAGACCCAGTACTTC.

The chain joins TRBV25-1 to TRBJ2-7; 7 bases map to TRBD2. V lost 5 bases, J lost 3 bases, and 1 base stayed unmatched. The CDR3 loop spans 12 amino acids. The germline gives CDR1 MGHDK, CDR2 SYGVNS. The CDR3 sequence: CASSSSGYEQYF. In DNA, the CDR3 is TGTGCCAGCAGTTCTAGCGGCTACGAGCAGTACTTC.

This rearrangement joins TRBV4-1 to TRBJ2-2, with TRBD1 identical over 7 bases. V shed 3 bases, J shed 8 bases, and the junction held 12 bases outside the gene matches. The CDR3 spans 16 residues. Germline CDR1 is MGHRA and CDR2 is YSYEKL. CDR3 residues: CASSHLTGQGTGELFF. The CDR3 region has the DNA TGCGCCAGCAGCCACTTGACAGGGCAAGGGACGGGGGAGCTGTTTTTT.

The V call is TRBV5-6, the J call TRBJ2-3; 15 bases map to TRBD2. V shed 3 bases and J 0 bases; nucleotides not matched to a gene: 8. Germline V lookup: CDR1 SGHDT, CDR2 YYEEEE. There are 19 residues in the CDR3. The CDR3 region has the DNA TGTGCCAGCAGCTGGACTAGCGGGGGGGCCAGTTCCAGCACAGATACGCAGTATTTT. As protein: CASSWTSGGASSSTDTQYF. The entire variable domain, with the rest obtained from reference TRBV5-6 and TRBJ2-3, is as follows: DAGVTQSPTHLIKTRGQQVTLRCSPKSGHDTVSWYQQALGQGPQFIFQYYEEEERQRGNFPDRFSGHQFPNYSSELNVNALLLGDSALYLCASSWTSGGASSSTDTQYFGPGTRLTVL.